The 26 T cell receptor beta chains below were found in one sample sequenced in a study of cytomegalovirus exposure and HLA in healthy donors. Primers for the PCR totalled 60 Vbeta and 13 Jbeta. TCRdb's table, derived via immunoSEQ multiplex PCR, lists solely in-frame clones and lacks some. The sample contains 150,000 to 200,000 clones, 81% of which appear only once. Specimen: PBMCs. The receptors shown here come from a man aged 45-60 years in good health and CMV-seronegative.

The chain is built from TRBV2 and TRBJ2-7; TRBD2 is a possible D gene (5 bases). Germline assignment: CDR1 SNHLY and CDR2 FYNNEI. V was cut by 7 bases and J by 1 base, with 8 bases left in between. The CDR3 contains 12 residues. DNA for the CDR3: TGTGCCAGCATGAGGGAGTCCTACGAGCAGTACTTC. It codes for CASMRESYEQYF. The whole variable domain, remainder taken from reference TRBV2 and TRBJ2-7, is EPEVTQTPSHQVTQMGQEVILRCVPISNHLYFYWYRQILGQKVEFLVSFYNNEISEKSEIFDDQFSVERPDGSNFTLKIRSTKLEDSAMYFCASMRESYEQYFGPGTRLTVT.

V usage is TRBV7-2 and J usage is TRBJ2-7, with 9 bases matching TRBD2. Germline V CDR1 and CDR2: SGHTA, FQGNSA. The CDR3 is made up of 17 amino acids. The junction had 9 bases not matched to a gene; V was cut back by 3 bases and J by 0 bases. CDR3 sequence: CASSFALAGLSSYEQYF. CDR3 DNA sequence: TGTGCCAGCAGCTTTGCACTAGCGGGCCTTAGCTCCTACGAGCAGTACTTC.

The chain is built from TRBV5-5 and TRBJ2-5; D not resolved. The CDR3 is made up of 13 amino acids. CDR1 SGHKS and CDR2 YYEKEE come from the germline V gene (reference sequence). V lost 4 bases and J 5 bases, leaving 12 bases between the germline ends. The CDR3 protein is CASSLDGPETQYF. Here the CDR3 DNA reads TGTGCCAGCAGCCTGGATGGCCCGGAGACCCAGTACTTC. Full variable domain (outside the CDR3, taken from reference TRBV5-5 and TRBJ2-5): DAGVTQSPTHLIKTRGQQVTLRCSPISGHKSVSWYQQVLGQGPQFIFQYYEKEERGRGNFPDRFSARQFPNYSSELNVNALLLGDSALYLCASSLDGPETQYFGPGTRLLVL.

CDR3 in amino acids: CASHGDNSDTQYF. The CDR3 bases are TGTGCCAGCCACGGGGACAATTCAGATACGCAGTATTTT. The V call is TRBV2, the J call TRBJ2-3, with D perhaps matching TRBD1 (6 bases). The V end lost 8 bases, the J end lost 4 bases, and 13 bases lay between the germline ends. This CDR3 spans 13 amino acids. Germline V gene data show CDR1 as SNHLY and CDR2 as FYNNEI. The whole variable domain, remainder taken from reference TRBV2 and TRBJ2-3, is EPEVTQTPSHQVTQMGQEVILRCVPISNHLYFYWYRQILGQKVEFLVSFYNNEISEKSEIFDDQFSVERPDGSNFTLKIRSTKLEDSAMYFCASHGDNSDTQYFGPGTRLTVL.

This clone was found once. The V and J genes are TRBV5-1 and TRBJ2-7, with 8 bases aligning to TRBD1. With V trimmed by 4 bases and J by 2 bases, 8 bases remained unmatched. Germline lookup yields CDR1 SGHRS and CDR2 YFSETQ. The CDR3 length is 15 residues. CDR3 sequence: CASSIGTGATYEQYF. The CDR3, as DNA: TGCGCCAGCAGCATAGGGACAGGAGCTACCTACGAGCAGTACTTC.

J is TRBJ2-7 and V is TRBV27, with 9 bases aligning to TRBD1. With 3 bases clipped from V and 5 bases from J, the junction kept 2 bases outside the gene matches. Per the germline V gene, CDR1 is MNHEY and CDR2 is SMNVEV (reference sequence). The CDR3 covers 13 residues. In nucleotides, the CDR3 is TGTGCCAGCAGTTTCCGGGACAGGGACGAGCAGTACTTC. It is translated as CASSFRDRDEQYF.

The chain carries TRBV15 and TRBJ2-7; TRBD1 is a possible D gene (6 bases). The CDR3 is made up of 17 amino acids. V was shortened by 0 bases and J by 1 base, with 16 bases between the two germline ends. CDR1 LNHNV and CDR2 YYDKDF come from the germline V gene (reference sequence). In DNA, the CDR3 is TGTGCCACCAGCAGAGATAGGTCCCAGGGGCCTTCCTACGAGCAGTACTTC. Its protein product is CATSRDRSQGPSYEQYF.

The chain combines TRBV4-3 with TRBJ2-5; D possibly corresponds to TRBD1 (5 bases). Germline CDR1 reads LGHNA; CDR2 reads YSLEER. V was trimmed by 1 base and J by 4 bases, leaving 13 bases between them. CDR3 length: 15 amino acids. The CDR3 loop reads CASSQGAQGGETQYF. The DNA of the CDR3 is TGCGCCAGCAGCCAAGGGGCCCAGGGCGGAGAGACCCAGTACTTC.

The chain links TRBV7-9 to TRBJ1-5; TRBD1 aligns across 9 bases. Germline V gives CDR1 SEHNR, CDR2 FQNEAQ (reference sequence). V lost 4 bases to trimming and J lost 4 bases; unmatched junction nucleotides: 2. The CDR3 length is 14 residues. CDR3 sequence (DNA): TGTGCCAGCAGCTCGACAGGGGGGAATCAGCCCCAGCATTTT. It is translated as CASSSTGGNQPQHF.

The chain has TRBV7-2 and TRBJ2-5; weak D call: TRBD2 (7 bases). Germline CDR1 SGHTA, CDR2 FQGNSA. Deletions cut 5 bases from V and 1 base from J, with 23 bases between. This CDR3 has 18 residues. DNA of the CDR3: TGTGCCAGCAGCACGGCTGAACCTCGGGGGGCCCTCCAAGAGACCCAGTACTTC. Its translation: CASSTAEPRGALQETQYF.

V usage is TRBV7-2 and J usage is TRBJ1-5; D unclear. V dropped 3 bases and J dropped 5 bases, with 8 bases sitting between them. CDR1 and CDR2 from the germline V gene are SGHTA and FQGNSA. The length of the CDR3 is 13 residues. As DNA, the CDR3 is TGTGCCAGCAGCTTGGTAGACTATCAGCCCCAGCATTTT. Protein: CASSLVDYQPQHF.

V usage is TRBV27 and J usage is TRBJ2-7; 12 nucleotides line up with TRBD2. This CDR3 contains 16 residues. V shed 5 bases, J shed 4 bases, and the junction held 9 bases outside the gene matches. Germline lookup yields CDR1 MNHEY and CDR2 SMNVEV (reference sequence). CDR3 nucleotides: TGTGCCAGCAGTCCGCGACTAGCGGGGGATATGTACGAGCAGTACTTC. Its translation is CASSPRLAGDMYEQYF.

The sample holds a few counts of this clone. V and J are TRBV7-9 and TRBJ1-5; 9 nucleotides agree with TRBD1. Germline values: CDR1 SEHNR, CDR2 FQNEAQ (reference sequence). V shed 5 bases and J 4 bases; nucleotides not matched to a gene: 3. This CDR3 comprises 14 residues. The CDR3 protein is CASSVGTGNQPQHF. As DNA, the CDR3 is TGTGCCAGCAGCGTTGGGACAGGGAATCAGCCCCAGCATTTT.

The rearrangement uses TRBV27 and TRBJ1-6; 7 nucleotides agree with TRBD1. This CDR3 comprises 14 residues. Germline lookup yields CDR1 MNHEY and CDR2 SMNVEV (reference sequence). V shed 4 bases and J 10 bases; nucleotides not matched to a gene: 7. Here the CDR3 DNA reads TGTGCCAGCAGTTCCGACAGGGTCGGGTCACCCCTCCACTTT. It specifies CASSSDRVGSPLHF.

This clone has just a few counts. The rearrangement uses TRBV6-5 and TRBJ1-3; no firm D call. The CDR3 sequence is 15 residues long. Germline V gives CDR1 MNHEY, CDR2 SVGAGI. V lost 5 bases, J lost 4 bases, and 15 bases lay in between. CDR3 sequence: CASSVAEARGNTIYF. CDR3 DNA: TGTGCCAGCAGTGTCGCGGAAGCTCGAGGAAACACCATATATTTT.

The rearrangement uses TRBV9 and TRBJ2-1; TRBD1 matches at 7 bases. V lost 0 bases and J lost 6; bases outside the gene matches: 6. The CDR3 spans 15 residues. In germline, CDR1 is SGDLS, CDR2 YYNGEE. The CDR3 sequence: CASSVEGARGNEQFF. The CDR3 nucleotides are TGTGCCAGCAGCGTAGAGGGGGCCAGGGGCAATGAGCAGTTCTTC.

The chain has TRBV4-3 and TRBJ1-2; D might be TRBD1 (5 bases). From germline, CDR1 is LGHNA and CDR2 YSLEER. The CDR3 contains 15 residues. The ends were cut back, 0 bases at V and 5 bases at J, with 13 bases in the middle. The CDR3 coding sequence is TGCGCCAGCAGCCAAGAACCGCTCCAGGGTTATGGCTACACCTTC. Its protein is CASSQEPLQGYGYTF.

This clone occurred once. The chain employs TRBV30 and TRBJ1-5; D is ambiguous. The CDR3 is 16 amino acids. Germline CDR1 and CDR2: GTSNPN and SVGIG (reference sequence). V lost 1 base and J lost 5, with 18 bases in between. The CDR3 nucleotides are TGTGCCTGGAGTGCCTACCCGCGAATCGCGGATCAGCCCCAGCATTTT. This codes for CAWSAYPRIADQPQHF.

The rearrangement uses TRBV6-5 and TRBJ2-2; maybe TRBD1 (6 bases). The CDR3 has 15 residues. CDR1 is MNHEY, CDR2 SVGAGI, per germline. The V end lost 6 bases, the J end lost 6 bases, and 17 bases lay between the germline ends. The CDR3 region is CASSPRDNHPGELFF. The CDR3 bases are TGTGCCAGCAGCCCCCGGGACAACCATCCCGGGGAGCTGTTTTTT.

V and J are TRBV4-2 and TRBJ2-7, with 7 nucleotides matching TRBD1. There are 14 residues in the CDR3. Trimming cost V 9 bases and J 5 bases; bases outside gene matches: 13. Per germline, CDR1 LGHNA and CDR2 YNFKEQ. Here the CDR3 DNA reads TGTGCCAGGTTCAAAGGACAGGCTGGGAACGAGCAGTACTTC. It yields the protein CARFKGQAGNEQYF.

The rearrangement links TRBV15 to TRBJ2-1, with a tentative D call TRBD2 (5 bases). V lost 0 bases to trimming and J lost 3 bases, with 9 bases between them. This CDR3 has 15 residues. Germline assignment: CDR1 LNHNV and CDR2 YYDKDF (reference sequence). CDR3 in DNA: TGTGCCACCAGCAGAGAAACGGGAATCTACAATGAGCAGTTCTTC. This encodes CATSRETGIYNEQFF.

The chain employs TRBV15 and TRBJ1-2, with D unclear. V was clipped by 1 base and J by 0 bases, with 18 bases between them. Per the germline V gene, CDR1 is LNHNV and CDR2 is YYDKDF (reference sequence). The length of the CDR3 is 18 residues. CDR3 DNA: TGTGCCACCAGCAGAGTGTTTGCAGGCTTTCCTCCTAACTATGGCTACACCTTC. Its translation: CATSRVFAGFPPNYGYTF. Variable domain in full (rest from reference TRBV15 and TRBJ1-2): DAMVIQNPRYQVTQFGKPVTLSCSQTLNHNVMYWYQQKSSQAPKLLFHYYDKDFNNEADTPDNFQSRRPNTSFCFLDIRSPGLGDTAMYLCATSRVFAGFPPNYGYTFGSGTRLTVV.

The gene calls are TRBV21-1 and TRBJ2-2; TRBD2 reflects the table's D call only, with no check against the DNA. TRBV21-1 is a recognized pseudogene. This CDR3 contains 16 residues. CDR3 DNA sequence: TGTGCCAGCAGCAAAGCCCCCCGGGGGTACACCGGGGAGCTGTTTTTT. It specifies CASSKAPRGYTGELFF.

This clone was counted a few times. This chain joins TRBV19 and TRBJ1-6, with no clear D. CDR3 length: 12 amino acids. V lost 1 base and J lost 10, with 5 bases in between. In germline, CDR1 is LNHDA, CDR2 SQIVND (reference sequence). The CDR3 DNA reads as TGTGCCAGTAGTATAGGACTATCACCCCTCCACTTT. Protein product: CASSIGLSPLHF.

The chain is built from TRBV10-3 and TRBJ2-2; 9 bases map to TRBD1. Germline V CDR1 and CDR2: ENHRY, SYGVKD. This CDR3 region has 13 residues. V was clipped by 8 bases and J by 4 bases; unmatched bases: 2. The CDR3 loop is CAIRDRVTGELFF. For the CDR3, the DNA is TGTGCCATCCGGGACAGGGTCACCGGGGAGCTGTTTTTT.

CDR3 sequence: CASSLGTGTYEQYF. The CDR3 DNA sequence: TGCGCCAGCAGCTTAGGGACAGGAACCTACGAGCAGTACTTC. V usage is TRBV5-1 and J usage is TRBJ2-7; 8 bases agree with TRBD1. Germline V gene data show CDR1 as SGHRS and CDR2 as YFSETQ. CDR3 size: 14 residues. V was clipped by 2 bases and J by 2 bases; unmatched bases: 3.